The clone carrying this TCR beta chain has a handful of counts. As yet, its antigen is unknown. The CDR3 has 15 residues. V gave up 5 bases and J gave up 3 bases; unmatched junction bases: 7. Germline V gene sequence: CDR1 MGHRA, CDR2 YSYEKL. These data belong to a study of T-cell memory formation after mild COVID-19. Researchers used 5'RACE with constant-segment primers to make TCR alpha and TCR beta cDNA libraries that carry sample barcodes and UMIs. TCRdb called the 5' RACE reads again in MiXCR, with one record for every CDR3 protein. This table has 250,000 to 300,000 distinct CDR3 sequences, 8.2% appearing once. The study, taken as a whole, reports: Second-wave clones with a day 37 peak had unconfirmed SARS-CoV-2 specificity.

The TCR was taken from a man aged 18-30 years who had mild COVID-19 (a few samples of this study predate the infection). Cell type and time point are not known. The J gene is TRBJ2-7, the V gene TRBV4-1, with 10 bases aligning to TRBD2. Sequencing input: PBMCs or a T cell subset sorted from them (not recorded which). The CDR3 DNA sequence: TGCGCCAGCAGCGGAGTAGCGGGGGGAATCTACGAGCAGTACTTC. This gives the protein CASSGVAGGIYEQYF.